This T cell receptor (beta chain) was retrieved from a study of metastatic and nonmetastatic thyroid tumors (dated by TCRdb to 2020 to 2022). With respect to the entire study: The researchers compared repertoires between peripheral blood samples and tumor or nodule tissue samples from patients with malignant or benign thyroid disease.

Library generation was performed with PCR. The listed sequencing device is Illumina HiSeq 4000. High-throughput sequencing was used to profile the TCR beta-chain CDR3 region of each patient. On the authors' methods: The researchers built a classifier to tell apart papillary thyroid cancer patients with distant metastasis, based on CDR3 differences among clinicopathological groups. To measure repertoire diversity the researchers used the Shannon index, while the Morisita-Horn index served to gauge how similar the tumor and blood repertoires were. TCRdb reworked the public reads: Q25 trimming with fastp, MiXCR clone assembly, productive beta chains retained. The V and J calls, along with clone size, are taken from TCRdb and not from the paper's own processing. This sample has roughly 14,000 clones in its table, and approximately 31% of those were observed once. Jointly, the top ten make up more than 9% of the sample.

In its sample, this clone was seen a few times. The target of this receptor is not known. Per-nucleotide qualities are absent, and no much larger clonotype sits a single base away. None of the patients had been given any treatment before thyroid surgery. Using T-cell receptor beta sequencing, the researchers looked back retrospectively at clinical samples from patients, gathered between about 2012 and 2018. The CDR3 has 14 amino acids, counting the end cysteine and phenylalanine. Only the CDR3 portion is preserved as DNA: 42 bases, with reading frame beginning at the first base. As encoded in the germline V gene (reference sequence), CDR1 is LNHNV while CDR2 is YYDKDF. The junction shows trimming of 5 bases on V and 3 bases on J, plus 14 bases between the germline ends. What the authors observed across the whole study: TCR beta diversity was reported as significantly higher in malignant tumors than in benign nodules, in both blood and tumor samples.

This sequence was found in a female donor with papillary thyroid cancer or a benign thyroid nodule (not recorded which). Some clones in this sample may be carry-over from other donors' samples. Sequencing was carried out using blood. The sequence links TRBV15 to TRBJ2-7; TRBD1 is possibly the D segment (5 matching bases). The DNA sequence is TGTGCCACCAGCCAGGGTTCCTACAGCTACGAGCAGTACTTC. It codes for CATSQGSYSYEQYF.